A single sample is the source of the 14 T cell receptor beta chains below, sequenced in a study of cytomegalovirus exposure and HLA in healthy donors. Both 60 Vbeta primers and 13 Jbeta primers went into the PCR. Repertoires were generated with immunoSEQ multiplex PCR, while TCRdb's copy carries only in-frame clones and drops some. This sample contains under 250,000 clones. The material sequenced was PBMCs. These receptors all stem from a girl aged 2 to 9 in good health and CMV-seropositive.

This chain uses TRBV5-4 with TRBJ2-6, with a possible D match to TRBD2 (6 bases). CDR1 and CDR2 (germline): SGHNT, YYREEE (reference sequence). Trimming shortened V by 0 bases and J by 0 bases, and 19 bases separated the two germline ends. There are 20 residues in the CDR3. CDR3 nucleotide sequence: TGTGCCAGCAGCTTGGGAGGGGTGCGGGATTTCTACTCTGGGGCCAACGTCCTGACTTTC. This codes for CASSLGGVRDFYSGANVLTF.

The chain is built from TRBV9 and TRBJ2-5, with 8 positions matching TRBD1. The length of the CDR3 is 17 residues. CDR1 is SGDLS and CDR2 is YYNGEE in the germline V gene. J gave up 5 bases and V 2 bases, and 14 bases lay outside the gene matches. CDR3 residues: CASSVAGTGGTSETQYF. The CDR3 region has the DNA TGTGCCAGCAGCGTTGCCGGGACAGGAGGAACGAGTGAGACCCAGTACTTC.

The rearrangement uses TRBV7-2 and TRBJ2-3; 8 positions match TRBD2. The V gene end was trimmed by 5 bases and the J gene end by 2 bases; junction bases not matched to a gene: 12. This CDR3 contains 17 residues. CDR1 is SGHTA, CDR2 FQGNSA, per germline. CDR3 amino acids: CASSQTSAGVYTDTQYF. In DNA form, the CDR3 reads TGTGCCAGCAGCCAGACTAGCGCGGGAGTTTACACAGATACGCAGTATTTT.

The V call is TRBV7-2, the J call TRBJ2-5; 8 positions match TRBD1. J gave up 2 bases and V 3 bases, and 5 bases lay outside the gene matches. Germline V gene sequence: CDR1 SGHTA, CDR2 FQGNSA. The CDR3 has 15 residues. CDR3 residues: CASSFDRGTQETQYF. The CDR3 DNA follows: TGTGCCAGCAGCTTCGACAGGGGCACACAAGAGACCCAGTACTTC. Drawing the rest from reference TRBV7-2 and TRBJ2-5, the complete variable domain is GAGVSQSPSNKVTEKGKDVELRCDPISGHTALYWYRQSLGQGLEFLIYFQGNSAPDKSGLPSDRFSAERTGGSVSTLTIQRTQQEDSAVYLCASSFDRGTQETQYFGPGTRLLVL.

The chain carries TRBV19 and TRBJ1-5; D remains ambiguous. CDR3 length: 14 residues. Germline-derived CDR1 and CDR2 are LNHDA and SQIVND (reference sequence). Trimming left V 3 bases short and J 4 bases short, with 10 bases between. The DNA for the CDR3 is TGTGCCAGTAGTATTGGGCAGAGAAATCAGCCCCAGCATTTT. It encodes CASSIGQRNQPQHF.

The genes are TRBV7-3 and TRBJ2-7; the match to TRBD2 covers 11 bases. The CDR3 has 15 amino acids. With V trimmed by 3 bases and J by 6 bases, 7 bases remained unmatched. Germline CDR1 SGHTA, CDR2 FQGTGA. The CDR3 sequence: CASSFEGGLAAEQYF. CDR3 nucleotides: TGTGCCAGCAGCTTCGAAGGGGGACTAGCGGCCGAGCAGTACTTC.

The chain couples TRBV7-2 to TRBJ1-4; TRBD1 aligns across 7 bases. The V gene's germline CDR1 is SGHTA and CDR2 FQGNSA. CDR3 size: 15 residues. V dropped 5 bases and J dropped 8; count of bases not matched to a gene: 11. CDR3 sequence reads: CASSVRQGVREKLFF. The CDR3 nucleotides read TGTGCCAGCAGCGTCCGACAGGGTGTACGGGAAAAACTGTTTTTT.

The chain has TRBV6-1 and TRBJ1-5; TRBD1 is a possible D gene (6 bases). Germline V gene lookup returns CDR1 MNHNS and CDR2 SASEGT. Trimming took off 1 base at V and 6 bases at J, with 10 bases between the two ends. The CDR3 length is 14 residues. CDR3 in amino acids: CASSEGAGVQPQHF. Here the CDR3 DNA reads TGTGCCAGCAGTGAAGGGGCAGGGGTTCAGCCCCAGCATTTT.

The chain combines TRBV15 with TRBJ2-1; 11 bases are a match to TRBD2. The CDR3 has 17 amino acids. Losses at the gene ends were 3 bases for V and 5 bases for J; bases not matched to a gene: 9. Germline assignment: CDR1 LNHNV and CDR2 YYDKDF (reference sequence). CDR3 sequence reads: CATSSGGGTSGNNEQFF. The CDR3 region has the DNA TGTGCCACCAGCAGTGGAGGCGGGACTAGCGGAAACAATGAGCAGTTCTTC.

The genes are TRBV28 and TRBJ1-2, with a weak D call TRBD1 (5 bases). The length of the CDR3 is 13 residues. Per the germline V gene, CDR1 is MDHEN and CDR2 is SYDVKM. Trimming took 6 bases from V and 4 from J, leaving 12 bases between them. The CDR3 sequence: CASRSTGVYGYTF. CDR3 DNA: TGTGCCAGCAGGTCAACAGGAGTCTATGGCTACACCTTC.

The J gene is TRBJ2-7, the V gene TRBV12-5; TRBD2 agrees at 8 bases. The V gene end was trimmed by 0 bases and the J gene end by 6 bases; junction bases not matched to a gene: 10. Germline assignment: CDR1 LGHNT and CDR2 FRNRAP. This CDR3 is built from 16 residues. The CDR3 sequence: CASGLVSRQRECEQYF. The CDR3 DNA reads as TGTGCTAGTGGTTTGGTATCCAGACAGCGGGAGTGCGAGCAGTACTTC.

This chain joins TRBV10-3 and TRBJ2-7; tentatively, D is TRBD1 (6 bases). The V end lost 8 bases, the J end lost 7 bases, and 21 bases lay between the germline ends. The CDR3 totals 14 residues. The germline V gene has CDR1 ENHRY and CDR2 SYGVKD. The CDR3 is CAIRRDTGKMEQYF. CDR3 sequence (DNA): TGTGCCATCCGCCGGGACACGGGGAAAATGGAGCAGTACTTC.

The V and J genes are TRBV6-1 and TRBJ2-1, with a tentative D call TRBD2 (5 bases). The ends were cut back, 6 bases at V and 7 bases at J, with 13 bases in the middle. This CDR3 has 13 residues. Germline V lookup: CDR1 MNHNS, CDR2 SASEGT. CDR3 protein: CASRPGLRNEQFF. The CDR3 bases are TGTGCCAGCAGGCCCGGACTGAGGAATGAGCAGTTCTTC.

V usage is TRBV14 and J usage is TRBJ2-7; no clear D. V was trimmed by 2 bases and J by 6 bases, leaving 8 bases between them. The CDR3 is 12 amino acids. The germline gives CDR1 SGHDN, CDR2 FVKESK. CDR3 sequence (DNA): TGTGCCAGCAGCCAACAGGTGGGCGAGCAGTACTTC. It codes for CASSQQVGEQYF.